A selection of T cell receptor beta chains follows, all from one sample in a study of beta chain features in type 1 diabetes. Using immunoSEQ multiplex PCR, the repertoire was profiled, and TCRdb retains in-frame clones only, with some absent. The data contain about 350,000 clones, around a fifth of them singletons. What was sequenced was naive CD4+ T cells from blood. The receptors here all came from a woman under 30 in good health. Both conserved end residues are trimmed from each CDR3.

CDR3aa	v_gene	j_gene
ATRTGDYGYT	TRBV30	TRBJ1-2
ASGPGGVQETQY	TRBV12-5	TRBJ2-5
ASSQDPGRAEQF	TRBV4-1	TRBJ2-1
ASSQNFADDRYT	TRBV14	TRBJ1-2
ASSVDSGLTYLGEQY	TRBV9	TRBJ2-7
ASSWSGTQY	TRBV27	TRBJ2-5
ASSFQGLDTGELF	TRBV5-6	TRBJ2-2
ASSRGTDTQY	TRBV19	TRBJ2-3
ASSVGGGGEYEQY	TRBV25-1	TRBJ2-7
ASRKTGSDGYT	TRBV6-5	TRBJ1-2
ASSQEPGQSYGYT	TRBV4-3	TRBJ1-2
AWSGGQGLYYGYT	TRBV30	TRBJ1-2
ASRGTGERQPQH	TRBV4-1	TRBJ1-5
ASSSTVNTEAF	TRBV7-9	TRBJ1-1
ASSLPGRLPRGTDTQY	TRBV4-1	TRBJ2-3
AWSRGLAGGPDTQY	TRBV30	TRBJ2-3
AGAGQGLTYEQY	TRBV30	TRBJ2-7
ASSLGGQGATEQY	TRBV5-1	TRBJ2-7
SGVLGGSLNTEAF	TRBV29-1	TRBJ1-1
ASSSKQGNQPQH	TRBV7-9	TRBJ1-5
ASSDTGGSDEQY	TRBV2	TRBJ2-7
ASSLASSGGAYDEQF	TRBV5-1	TRBJ2-1
ASSRAGGDDEQF	TRBV18	TRBJ2-1
ASSYSAGAGENEQF	TRBV28	TRBJ2-1
ASSYTRGYT	TRBV2	TRBJ1-2
ASSRRLNIQY	TRBV2	TRBJ2-4
ASSSQQGVTEAF	TRBV7-2	TRBJ1-1
ASSPDRTGAYEQY	TRBV7-2	TRBJ2-7
ASSYSGTVSYEQY	TRBV6-5	TRBJ2-7
AWSVRNNRLF	TRBV30	TRBJ1-4
ASSVVLAGANKQF	TRBV9	TRBJ2-1
ASSVAAVAPDTQY	TRBV4-1	TRBJ2-3
ASSLLGLAATEELF	TRBV7-8	TRBJ2-2
ASSQHGKNYGYT	TRBV4-3	TRBJ1-2
ASSERTSANTGELF	TRBV5-1	TRBJ2-2
ASSAWAGGLTDTQY	TRBV6-1	TRBJ2-3
ASTQIDSNQPQH	TRBV2	TRBJ1-5
ASSGRTGIHT	TRBV5-6	TRBJ1-2
ASSPGTWATNEQF	TRBV19	TRBJ2-1
ASSLMDRGYEQY	TRBV7-2	TRBJ2-7
ASSPGTGSGANVLT	TRBV7-2	TRBJ2-6
ACVVAGGGYEQF	TRBV30	TRBJ2-1
ASSPTGDEQY	TRBV7-2	TRBJ2-7
ASSITSYNEQF	TRBV19	TRBJ2-1
ASSLGGTTEAF	TRBV6-6	TRBJ1-1
ASSSDGINQPQH	TRBV5-1	TRBJ1-5
ASSYTGTVYEQY	TRBV7-8	TRBJ2-7
ASSQFYRPGPYGYT	TRBV23-1	TRBJ1-2
ASSPRGVSTEAF	TRBV13	TRBJ1-1
ASSEGTGPSSGNTIY	TRBV25-1	TRBJ1-3
ASSLGGGADTQY	TRBV7-3	TRBJ2-3
ASSLGRGGYEQY	TRBV7-2	TRBJ2-7
AWSKGANQPQH	TRBV30	TRBJ1-5